This is a list of T cell receptor beta chains from one sample in a study of blood T cell repertoires in COVID-19. Sequenced by immunoSEQ multiplex PCR; TCRdb stores in-frame clones only, minus some. The data show about 98,000 clones, roughly 80% seen once. Input material: peripheral blood. These receptor sequences come from an elderly woman with acute or convalescent COVID-19. The CDR3 runs from the conserved cysteine through the conserved F or W. Each record gives: V gene, CDR3 length, J gene, clone size, D gene, CDR3 DNA, CDR3 protein. The D gene is left open where the match is weak. Clone size is not always given. Where it is, it says once, few, many or a class for expanded clones.

V: TRBV19; length: 14; J: TRBJ1-1; size: once; D: TRBD1; DNA: TGTGCCAGTAGTGCCTGGGACAGGGACACTGAAGCTTTCTTT; CDR3: CASSAWDRDTEAFF
V: TRBV6-4; length: 16; J: TRBJ2-3; size: few; D: TRBD2; DNA: TGTGCCAGCAGCCGACTAGCGGGGGGGAGCACAGATACGCAGTATTTT; CDR3: CASSRLAGGSTDTQYF
V: TRBV19; length: 15; J: TRBJ2-2; size: NA; D: TRBD2; DNA: TGTGCCAGTAGAATCACCCAGGGAGGGTCCGGGGAGCTGTTTTTT; CDR3: CASRITQGGSGELFF
V: TRBV28; length: 15; J: TRBJ1-4; size: NA; D: TRBD1; DNA: TGTGCCAGCAGTTTACAGGGGGCAACTAATGAAAAACTGTTTTTT; CDR3: CASSLQGATNEKLFF
V: TRBV19; length: 16; J: TRBJ1-5; size: NA; D: TRBD1; DNA: TGTGCCAGTAGTATAGCACAGGGGGCTTACGCCCAGCCCCAGCATTTT; CDR3: CASSIAQGAYAQPQHF
V: TRBV3-1/TRBV3-2; length: 14; J: TRBJ2-5; size: few; D: TRBD2; DNA: TGTGCCAGCAGCGGGACTAGCGGGGGAACGTCCCAGTACTTC; CDR3: CASSGTSGGTSQYF
V: TRBV6-6; length: 14; J: TRBJ1-6; size: NA; D: TRBD1; DNA: TGTGCCAGCAGTTACACAGGGGGTGGATCACCCCTCCACTTT; CDR3: CASSYTGGGSPLHF
V: TRBV19; length: 15; J: TRBJ2-5; size: NA; D: TRBD1; DNA: TGTGCCAGTAGCCCCGGGACAGGGTCATGGGAGACCCAGTACTTC; CDR3: CASSPGTGSWETQYF
V: TRBV6-5; length: 15; J: TRBJ2-3; size: NA; D: TRBD2; DNA: TGTGCCAGCAACTGGGACTCCGGGGGGGCAGATACGCAGTATTTT; CDR3: CASNWDSGGADTQYF
V: TRBV6-5; length: 15; J: TRBJ2-3; size: NA; D: TRBD2; DNA: TGTGCCAGCAAGGCCCTAGCGGGGCCTTTAGATACGCAGTATTTT; CDR3: CASKALAGPLDTQYF
V: TRBV6-2/TRBV6-3; length: 14; J: TRBJ2-7; size: NA; D: NA; DNA: TGTGCCAGCAGTCCCGGACTCCTGAGCTACGAGCAGTACTTC; CDR3: CASSPGLLSYEQYF
V: TRBV5-6; length: 13; J: TRBJ1-6; size: few; D: NA; DNA: TGTGCCAGCAGCTTGGGGAGGAATTCACCCCTCCACTTT; CDR3: CASSLGRNSPLHF
V: TRBV2; length: 15; J: TRBJ1-6; size: once; D: NA; DNA: TGTGCCAGCACCAGGGAAGGAACCTATAATTCACCCCTCCACTTT; CDR3: CASTREGTYNSPLHF
V: TRBV5-4; length: 15; J: TRBJ2-1; size: NA; D: NA; DNA: TGTGCCAGCAGCTTGGCCGCGACATCCTACAATGAGCAGTTCTTC; CDR3: CASSLAATSYNEQFF
V: TRBV7-6; length: 14; J: TRBJ2-3; size: NA; D: NA; DNA: TGTGCCAGCAGCCGGACGGTTTTAGCGGATACGCAGTATTTT; CDR3: CASSRTVLADTQYF
V: TRBV5-4; length: 13; J: TRBJ2-2; size: NA; D: NA; DNA: TGTGCCAGCAGCCGGAGGGTTGCCGGGGAGCTGTTTTTT; CDR3: CASSRRVAGELFF
V: TRBV5-1; length: 15; J: TRBJ2-5; size: NA; D: TRBD1; DNA: TGCGCCAGCAGCAGAGGGACAGGACCACAAGAGACCCAGTACTTC; CDR3: CASSRGTGPQETQYF
V: TRBV28; length: 16; J: TRBJ1-3; size: NA; D: NA; DNA: TGTGCCAGCACTCAACACATTATGCAGGGGCGAAACACCATATATTTT; CDR3: CASTQHIMQGRNTIYF
V: TRBV19; length: 14; J: TRBJ2-3; size: NA; D: TRBD1; DNA: TGTGCCAGTAGTTTTCAGGGGGCGCAAGATACGCAGTATTTT; CDR3: CASSFQGAQDTQYF
V: TRBV18; length: 15; J: TRBJ2-5; size: NA; D: NA; DNA: TGTGCCAGCTCACCACAAGAACGGGGATGGGAGACCCAGTACTTC; CDR3: CASSPQERGWETQYF
V: TRBV28; length: 16; J: TRBJ1-3; size: NA; D: TRBD1; DNA: TGTGCCAGCAGTGCCCCAGGGGGCGTCTCTGGAAACACCATATATTTT; CDR3: CASSAPGGVSGNTIYF
V: TRBV10-3; length: 15; J: TRBJ1-1; size: once; D: TRBD1; DNA: TGTGCCATCAGTGAGTCGGCTCCAGGGGGAGTTGAAGCTTTCTTT; CDR3: CAISESAPGGVEAFF
V: TRBV11-3; length: 14; J: TRBJ2-2; size: NA; D: NA; DNA: TGTGCCAGCAGCCCCGGGAGAAACACCGGGGAGCTGTTTTTT; CDR3: CASSPGRNTGELFF
V: TRBV19; length: 15; J: TRBJ2-3; size: NA; D: NA; DNA: TGTGCCAGTAGTATCCCCCGGTTTCCGGGAGATACGCAGTATTTT; CDR3: CASSIPRFPGDTQYF
V: TRBV6-4; length: 13; J: TRBJ1-1; size: NA; D: NA; DNA: TGTGCCAGCAGTAAGGGGGGGGGCACTGAAGCTTTCTTT; CDR3: CASSKGGGTEAFF
V: TRBV28; length: 16; J: TRBJ1-3; size: NA; D: NA; DNA: TGTGCCAGCAGTGTGCCCGGGAGAAGAGCTGGAAACACCATATATTTT; CDR3: CASSVPGRRAGNTIYF
V: TRBV19; length: 15; J: TRBJ1-2; size: medium-sized; D: TRBD1; DNA: TGTGCCAGTAGTAGTTTCAGGGGGCGCAACTATGGCTACACCTTC; CDR3: CASSSFRGRNYGYTF
V: TRBV2; length: 14; J: TRBJ1-4; size: NA; D: NA; DNA: TGTGCCAGCAGTGAACAGGGGTCGCAAGAAAAACTGTTTTTT; CDR3: CASSEQGSQEKLFF
V: TRBV28; length: 13; J: TRBJ2-2; size: NA; D: TRBD2; DNA: TGTGGGGTGACTAGCGGGAACACCGGGGAGCTGTTTTTT; CDR3: CGVTSGNTGELFF
V: TRBV11-2; length: 14; J: TRBJ2-3; size: NA; D: NA; DNA: TGTGCCAGCAGCTTAGCAGGGGTTGCAGATACGCAGTATTTT; CDR3: CASSLAGVADTQYF
V: TRBV7-9; length: 15; J: TRBJ2-2; size: NA; D: TRBD1; DNA: TGTGCCAGCAGTCCCGGGACAGGGTGGACCGGGGAGCTGTTTTTT; CDR3: CASSPGTGWTGELFF
V: TRBV19; length: 15; J: TRBJ1-5; size: NA; D: NA; DNA: TGTGCCAGTAGGAATTGGGACACTAGCAATCAGCCCCAGCATTTT; CDR3: CASRNWDTSNQPQHF